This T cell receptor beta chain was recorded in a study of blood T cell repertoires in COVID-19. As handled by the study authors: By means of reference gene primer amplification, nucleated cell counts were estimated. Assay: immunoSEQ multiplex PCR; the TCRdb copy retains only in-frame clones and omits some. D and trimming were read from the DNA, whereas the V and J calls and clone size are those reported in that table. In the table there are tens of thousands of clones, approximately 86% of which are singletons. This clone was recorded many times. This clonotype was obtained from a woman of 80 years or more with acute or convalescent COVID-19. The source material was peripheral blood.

The CDR3 DNA sequence: TGTGCCAGCAGTGAGGGGACAGGGGCAGATACGCAGTATTTT. It yields the protein CASSEGTGADTQYF. The chain is built from TRBV6-4 and TRBJ2-3, with TRBD1 matching 10 bases. Unmatched junction bases numbered 1, after V lost 3 bases and J lost 4 bases. CDR1 and CDR2 from the germline V gene are MRHNA and SNTAGT. The CDR3 consists of 14 residues.